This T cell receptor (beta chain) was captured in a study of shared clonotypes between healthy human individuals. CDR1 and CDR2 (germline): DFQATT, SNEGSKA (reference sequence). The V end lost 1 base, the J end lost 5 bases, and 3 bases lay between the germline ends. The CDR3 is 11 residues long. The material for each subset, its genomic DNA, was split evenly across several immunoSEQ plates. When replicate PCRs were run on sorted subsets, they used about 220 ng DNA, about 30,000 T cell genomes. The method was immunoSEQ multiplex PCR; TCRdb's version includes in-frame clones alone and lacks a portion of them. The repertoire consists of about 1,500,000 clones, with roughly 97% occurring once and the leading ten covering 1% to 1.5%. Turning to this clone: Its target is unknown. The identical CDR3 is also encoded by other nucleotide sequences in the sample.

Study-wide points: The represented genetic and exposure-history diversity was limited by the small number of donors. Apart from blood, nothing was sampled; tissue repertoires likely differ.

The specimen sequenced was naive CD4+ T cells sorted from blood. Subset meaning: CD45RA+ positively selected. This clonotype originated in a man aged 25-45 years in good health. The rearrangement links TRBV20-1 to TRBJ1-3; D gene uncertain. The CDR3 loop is CSARVRNTIYF. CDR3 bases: TGCAGTGCTAGAGTCAGAAACACCATATATTTT.